This T cell receptor (beta chain) was documented in a study of shared clonotypes between healthy human individuals. Study conclusions and caveats: Clonotypes not shared had lower generation probabilities than those common to all four donors. Estimated richness values were generally larger in naive subsets than in memory subsets.

V gave up 4 bases and J gave up 0 bases, with 10 bases separating them. The CDR3 spans 14 residues. CDR1 is SNHLY and CDR2 is FYNNEI in the germline V gene. Each PCR replicate from the sorted subsets contained roughly 210 ng DNA, which is about 31,000 T cell genomes. Some clones are missing from TCRdb's copy, which holds only in-frame ones; the method was immunoSEQ multiplex PCR. The sample carries about 300,000 clones, 74% recorded once. As regards this clone: Its antigen is still unknown.

The clonotype comes from a man aged 25-45 years in good health. The gene calls are TRBV2 and TRBJ2-7; a possible D gene is TRBD2 (5 bases). The sequenced sample was memory CD4+ T cells sorted from blood. As to subset: CD45RA-negative fraction. CDR3 protein: CASSAERTSYEQYF. The CDR3 DNA reads TGTGCCAGCAGTGCTGAGCGGACCTCCTACGAGCAGTACTTC. The variable domain in full, completed from reference TRBV2 and TRBJ2-7, reads EPEVTQTPSHQVTQMGQEVILRCVPISNHLYFYWYRQILGQKVEFLVSFYNNEISEKSEIFDDQFSVERPDGSNFTLKIRSTKLEDSAMYFCASSAERTSYEQYFGPGTRLTVT.